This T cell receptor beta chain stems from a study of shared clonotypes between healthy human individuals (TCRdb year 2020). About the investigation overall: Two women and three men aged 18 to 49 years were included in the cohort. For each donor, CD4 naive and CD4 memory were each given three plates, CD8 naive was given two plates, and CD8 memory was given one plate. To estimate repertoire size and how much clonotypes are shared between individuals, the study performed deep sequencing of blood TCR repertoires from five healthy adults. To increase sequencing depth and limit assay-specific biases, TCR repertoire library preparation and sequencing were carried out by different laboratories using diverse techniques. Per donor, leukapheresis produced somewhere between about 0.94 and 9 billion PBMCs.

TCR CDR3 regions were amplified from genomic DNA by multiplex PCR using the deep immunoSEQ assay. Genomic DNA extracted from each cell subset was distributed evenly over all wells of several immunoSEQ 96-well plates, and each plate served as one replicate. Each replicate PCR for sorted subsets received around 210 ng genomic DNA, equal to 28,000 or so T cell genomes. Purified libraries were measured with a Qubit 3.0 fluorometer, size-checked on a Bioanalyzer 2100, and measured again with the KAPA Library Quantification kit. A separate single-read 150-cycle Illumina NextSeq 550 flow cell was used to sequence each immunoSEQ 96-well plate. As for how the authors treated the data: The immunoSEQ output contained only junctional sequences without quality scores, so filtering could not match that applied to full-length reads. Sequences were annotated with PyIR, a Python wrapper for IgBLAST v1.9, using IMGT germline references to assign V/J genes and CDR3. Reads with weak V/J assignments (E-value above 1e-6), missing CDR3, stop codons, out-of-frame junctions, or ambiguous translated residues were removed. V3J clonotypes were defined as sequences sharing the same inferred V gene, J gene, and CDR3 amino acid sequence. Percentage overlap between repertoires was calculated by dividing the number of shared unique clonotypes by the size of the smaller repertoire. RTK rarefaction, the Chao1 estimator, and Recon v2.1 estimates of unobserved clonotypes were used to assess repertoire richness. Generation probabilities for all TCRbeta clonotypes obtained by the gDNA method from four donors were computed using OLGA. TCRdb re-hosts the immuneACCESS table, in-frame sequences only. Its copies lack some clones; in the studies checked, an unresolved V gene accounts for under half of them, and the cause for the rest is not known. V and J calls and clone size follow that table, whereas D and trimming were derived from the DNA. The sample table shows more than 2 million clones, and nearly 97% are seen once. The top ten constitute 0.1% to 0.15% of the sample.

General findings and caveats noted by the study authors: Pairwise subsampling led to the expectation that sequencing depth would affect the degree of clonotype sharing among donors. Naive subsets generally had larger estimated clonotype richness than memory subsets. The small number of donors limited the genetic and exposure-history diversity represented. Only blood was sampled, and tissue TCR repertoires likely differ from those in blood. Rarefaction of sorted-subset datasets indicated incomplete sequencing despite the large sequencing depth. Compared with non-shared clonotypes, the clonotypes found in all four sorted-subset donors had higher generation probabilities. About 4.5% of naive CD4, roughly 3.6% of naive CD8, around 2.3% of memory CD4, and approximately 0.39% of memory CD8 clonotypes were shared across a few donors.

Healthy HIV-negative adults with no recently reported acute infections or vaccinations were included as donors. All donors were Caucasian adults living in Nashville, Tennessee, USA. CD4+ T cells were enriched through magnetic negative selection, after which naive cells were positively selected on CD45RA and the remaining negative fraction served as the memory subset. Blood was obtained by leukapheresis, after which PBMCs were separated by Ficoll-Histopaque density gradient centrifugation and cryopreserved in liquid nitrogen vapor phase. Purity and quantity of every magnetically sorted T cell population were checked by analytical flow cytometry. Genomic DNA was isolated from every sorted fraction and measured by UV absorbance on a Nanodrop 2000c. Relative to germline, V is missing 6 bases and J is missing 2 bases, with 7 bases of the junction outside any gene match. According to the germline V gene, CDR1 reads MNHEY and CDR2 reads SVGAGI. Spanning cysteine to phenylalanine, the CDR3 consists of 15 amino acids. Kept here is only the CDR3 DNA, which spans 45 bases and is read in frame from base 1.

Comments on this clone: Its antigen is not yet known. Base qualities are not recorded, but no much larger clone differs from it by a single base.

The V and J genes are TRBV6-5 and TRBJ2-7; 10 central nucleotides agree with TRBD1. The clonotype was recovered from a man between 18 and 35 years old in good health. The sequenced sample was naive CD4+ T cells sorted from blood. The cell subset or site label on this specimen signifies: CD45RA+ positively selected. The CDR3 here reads CASSRGGQGAYEQYF. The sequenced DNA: TGTGCCAGCAGCCGGGGCGGACAGGGGGCCTACGAGCAGTACTTC.